This T cell receptor (beta chain) was identified in a study of T cell changes during pregnancy in multiple sclerosis. CDR3 length equals 19 residues. Sequencing was performed with immunoSEQ multiplex PCR; in TCRdb, only in-frame clones are kept and a portion is missing. Among under 95,000 clones listed, about 93% were seen once. This clone appeared a single time. The receptor was derived from a female donor with multiple sclerosis, enrolled in a pregnancy study. The V and J genes are TRBV21-1 and TRBJ2-1; no DNA check was done on the table's D call, TRBD1. TRBV21-1 is annotated as a pseudogene. This specimen was CD4+ T cells from peripheral blood mononuclear cells, taken before pregnancy. CDR3 nucleotide sequence: TGTGCCAGCAGCACCCGTCCCGGGACAGGGAAGTCCCCAGGCAATGAGCAGTTCTTC. Translation: CASSTRPGTGKSPGNEQFF.